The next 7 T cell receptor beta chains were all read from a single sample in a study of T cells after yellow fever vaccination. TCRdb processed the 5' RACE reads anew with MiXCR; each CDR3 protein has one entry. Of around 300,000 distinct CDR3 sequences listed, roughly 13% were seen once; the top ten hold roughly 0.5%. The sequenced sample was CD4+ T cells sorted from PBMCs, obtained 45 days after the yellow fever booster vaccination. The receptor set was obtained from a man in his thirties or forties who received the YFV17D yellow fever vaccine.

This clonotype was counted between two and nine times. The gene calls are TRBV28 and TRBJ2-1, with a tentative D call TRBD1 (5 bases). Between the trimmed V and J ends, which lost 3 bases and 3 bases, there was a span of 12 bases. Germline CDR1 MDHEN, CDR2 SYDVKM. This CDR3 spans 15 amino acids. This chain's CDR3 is CASSFRVRDYNEQFF. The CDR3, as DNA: TGTGCCAGCAGTTTTCGCGTCAGGGACTACAATGAGCAGTTCTTC.

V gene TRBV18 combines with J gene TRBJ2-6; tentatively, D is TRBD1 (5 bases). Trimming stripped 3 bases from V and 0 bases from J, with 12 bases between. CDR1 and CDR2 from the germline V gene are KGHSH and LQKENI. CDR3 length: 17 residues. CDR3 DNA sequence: TGTGCCAGCTCACCTCAACAGGCTTTCTCTGGGGCCAACGTCCTGACTTTC. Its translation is CASSPQQAFSGANVLTF.

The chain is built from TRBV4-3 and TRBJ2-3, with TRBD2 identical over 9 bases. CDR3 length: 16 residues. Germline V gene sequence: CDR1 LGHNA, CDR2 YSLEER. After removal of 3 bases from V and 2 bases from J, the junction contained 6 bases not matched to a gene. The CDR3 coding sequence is TGCGCCAGCAGCCATCGGACTAGCGCCTACACAGATACGCAGTATTTT. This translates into CASSHRTSAYTDTQYF.

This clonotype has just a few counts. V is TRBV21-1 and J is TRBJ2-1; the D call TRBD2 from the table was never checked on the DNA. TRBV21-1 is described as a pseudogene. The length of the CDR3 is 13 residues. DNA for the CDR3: TGTGCCAGTTTGGGGCTAGCGATGGATGAGCAGTTCTTC. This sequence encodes CASLGLAMDEQFF.

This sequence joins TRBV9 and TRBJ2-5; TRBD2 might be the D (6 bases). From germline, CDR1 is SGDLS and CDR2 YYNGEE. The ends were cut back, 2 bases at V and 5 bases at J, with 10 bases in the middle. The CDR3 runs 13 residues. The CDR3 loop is CASSVGLRETQYF. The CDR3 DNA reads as TGTGCCAGCAGCGTGGGACTCCGGGAGACCCAGTACTTC.

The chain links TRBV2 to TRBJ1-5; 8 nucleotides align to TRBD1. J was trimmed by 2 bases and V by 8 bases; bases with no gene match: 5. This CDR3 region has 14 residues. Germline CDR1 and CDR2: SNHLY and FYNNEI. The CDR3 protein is CASGQDRGNQPQHF. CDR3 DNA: TGTGCCAGCGGCCAGGACAGGGGCAATCAGCCCCAGCATTTT. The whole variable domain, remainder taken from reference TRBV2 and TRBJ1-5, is EPEVTQTPSHQVTQMGQEVILRCVPISNHLYFYWYRQILGQKVEFLVSFYNNEISEKSEIFDDQFSVERPDGSNFTLKIRSTKLEDSAMYFCASGQDRGNQPQHFGDGTRLSIL.

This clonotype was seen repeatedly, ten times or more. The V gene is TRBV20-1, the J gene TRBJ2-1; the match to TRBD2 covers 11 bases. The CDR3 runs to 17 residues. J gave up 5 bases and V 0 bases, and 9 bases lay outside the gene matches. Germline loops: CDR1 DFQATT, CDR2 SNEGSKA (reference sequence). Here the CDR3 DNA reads TGCAGTGCTAGAGAGGGACTAGCGGTAGAACGGCACAATGAGCAGTTCTTC. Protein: CSAREGLAVERHNEQFF.